This is a list of T cell receptor beta chains from one sample in a study of control samples from healthy donors and cancer patients. The data were produced by immunoSEQ multiplex PCR, yet TCRdb's version contains in-frame clones alone and is incomplete. The data contain 110,000 to 150,000 clones, around 94% of them singletons. The sample comprised blood. These receptors came from a man aged 40-50 years in good health. Each CDR3 is given with its conserved first and last residue. The order of the fields is D gene, V gene, J gene, clone size, CDR3 DNA, CDR3 protein. A D gene is named only where the DNA matches it firmly. Some rows mark clone size as missing; the rest say once, few, many or name a class of expanded clone.

>NA|TRBV5-1|TRBJ2-1|NA
TGCGCCAGCAGCTTCACTAGTAACCCCAATGAGCAGTTCTTC
CASSFTSNPNEQFF
>TRBD1|TRBV18|TRBJ2-7|once
TGTGCCAGCTCACTTACCGGGACAGGGGCTTTGGAGCAGTACTTC
CASSLTGTGALEQYF
>NA|TRBV5-1|TRBJ2-7|NA
TGCGCCAGCAGCTTGGACACGATGGTAGTGTACTTC
CASSLDTMVVYF
>TRBD1|TRBV12-3/TRBV12-4|TRBJ1-2|NA
TGTGCCAGCAGTGTCGACAGGGTGGGCTACACCTTC
CASSVDRVGYTF
>NA|TRBV5-1|TRBJ1-4|NA
TGCGCCAGCAGCGCGTTCGGTGCAACTAATGAAAAACTGTTTTTT
CASSAFGATNEKLFF
>NA|TRBV6-6|TRBJ1-1|NA
TGTGCCAGCAGCTACCGGGACACCGAAGCCTTCTTT
CASSYRDTEAFF
>NA|TRBV5-1|TRBJ1-1|once
TGCGCCAGCATCTCGAACACTGAAGCTTTCTTT
CASISNTEAFF
>TRBD2|TRBV5-6|TRBJ2-5|NA
TGTGCCAGCAGCTTCGGACTTAGCGGGGGTTCCCAAGAGACCCAGTACTTC
CASSFGLSGGSQETQYF
>TRBD1|TRBV9|TRBJ2-3|NA
TGTGCCAGCAGCGTAGAAGGCCTACAGGGGGATACGCAGTATTTT
CASSVEGLQGDTQYF
>TRBD1|TRBV11-2|TRBJ2-5|few
TGTGCCAGCAGCGAAGCAGGGGGGACCCAGTACTTC
CASSEAGGTQYF
>TRBD1|TRBV13|TRBJ2-7|NA
TGTGCCAGCAGCTTAGGGTTCGGACAGGGACCCTACGAGCAGTACTTC
CASSLGFGQGPYEQYF
>NA|TRBV6-5|TRBJ2-7|NA
TGTGCCAGCAGAGGACAATCCTACGAGCAGTACTTC
CASRGQSYEQYF
>NA|TRBV4-3|TRBJ1-2|NA
TGCGCCAGCAGCCAAGATACAGGGACAAACTATGGCTACACCTTC
CASSQDTGTNYGYTF
>TRBD1|TRBV28|TRBJ2-7|NA
TGTGCCAGCAGATCCCCAGTCGGTCAGGGGGCCTACGAGCAGTACTTC
CASRSPVGQGAYEQYF
>TRBD1|TRBV11-2|TRBJ2-3|once
TGTGCCAGCAGCTTAGAAGACAGGGTAAGACGGACAGATACGCAGTATTTT
CASSLEDRVRRTDTQYF
>NA|TRBV23-1|TRBJ1-3|NA
TGCGCCAGCAGTCAATCTGCCGGAAACACCATATATTTT
CASSQSAGNTIYF
>NA|TRBV6-5|TRBJ1-1|NA
TGTGCCAGCAGTTACTCGTTATACAGGGTGAACACTGAAGCTTTCTTT
CASSYSLYRVNTEAFF
>TRBD1|TRBV10-3|TRBJ1-6|NA
TGTGCCATCAGTGCAATCGGGGAACAGGGGGTCTGGAATTCACCCCTCCACTTT
CAISAIGEQGVWNSPLHF
>NA|TRBV7-9|TRBJ2-7|NA
TGTGCCAGCAGCTTTGGGGGTTCCCTCTCCTACGAGCAGTACTTC
CASSFGGSLSYEQYF
>TRBD1|TRBV5-1|TRBJ2-3|NA
TGCGCCAGCAGCACGAAGGACAGGGCGAGAGGAGATACGCAGTATTTT
CASSTKDRARGDTQYF
>NA|TRBV11-2|TRBJ1-6|once
TGTGCCAGCAGCACTACCCTCAGGGAATATTCTCGTAATTCACCCCTCCACTTT
CASSTTLREYSRNSPLHF
>TRBD1|TRBV10-1|TRBJ2-3|once
TGCGCCAGCAGTGAGGGGACAGGGCTCACAGATACGCAGTATTTT
CASSEGTGLTDTQYF
>NA|TRBV27|TRBJ1-5|once
TGTGCCAGCAGTTTCAGCGGCTATAGCAATCAGCCCCAGCATTTT
CASSFSGYSNQPQHF
>NA|TRBV11-2|TRBJ2-2|NA
TGTGCCAGCAGCCCCCGTACGTCCGGGGAGCTGTTTTTT
CASSPRTSGELFF
>TRBD2|TRBV29-1|TRBJ2-5|NA
TGCAGCGCCACTCCGGGGGGTGGCGAGACCCAGTACTTC
CSATPGGGETQYF
>NA|TRBV5-1|TRBJ2-3|NA
TGCGCCAGCAGCTTGTGGGCAGGCCAAGGGGATACGCAGTATTTT
CASSLWAGQGDTQYF
>NA|TRBV28|TRBJ1-2|NA
TGTGCCAGCAGTTCTCTGGGGGGCTATGGCTACACCTTC
CASSSLGGYGYTF
>NA|TRBV4-1|TRBJ2-3|NA
TGCGCCAGCAGCACCAGAGACGGGAGCACAGATACGCAGTATTTT
CASSTRDGSTDTQYF
>TRBD1|TRBV5-8|TRBJ2-1|NA
TGTGCCAGCAGCTTGGGACAGGGAATATACAATGAGCAGTTCTTC
CASSLGQGIYNEQFF
>NA|TRBV12-3/TRBV12-4|TRBJ2-2|NA
TGTGCCAGCAGTTTGGCAGGATGGGAGCTGTTTTTT
CASSLAGWELFF
>TRBD1|TRBV29-1|TRBJ2-7|NA
TGCAGCGTTGATAGGGGACAGGGTGGCGAGCAGTACTTC
CSVDRGQGGEQYF
>NA|TRBV6-5|TRBJ1-2|NA
TGTGCCAGCAACCTATTGGATCCTGGCTACACCTTC
CASNLLDPGYTF
>TRBD2|TRBV10-3|TRBJ2-7|once
TGTGCCATCAGTGCCGGGGCTAGCGGGGGGGCCCACCACGAGCAGTACTTC
CAISAGASGGAHHEQYF
>NA|TRBV18|TRBJ2-1|NA
TGTGCCAGCTCACCCCTCTCGGGGAATTACAATGAGCAGTTCTTC
CASSPLSGNYNEQFF
>NA|TRBV10-3|TRBJ1-5|NA
TGTGCCATCAGTGAGATGCTCGGTCAGCCCCAGCATTTT
CAISEMLGQPQHF
>TRBD1|TRBV12-3/TRBV12-4|TRBJ1-2|NA
TGTGCCAGCAGTTCGGGACAGGCCGGGGGCTACACCTTC
CASSSGQAGGYTF
>TRBD2|TRBV5-6|TRBJ2-2|NA
TGTGCCAGCAGCGCCGGACTAGCGGGGAACGGGGGGGAGCTGTTTTTT
CASSAGLAGNGGELFF
>TRBD1|TRBV5-1|TRBJ2-7|NA
TGCGCCAGCAGCTCCAGGGACAGAACCTACGAGCAGTACTTC
CASSSRDRTYEQYF
>NA|TRBV24-1|TRBJ2-5|NA
TGTGCCACCAGTGATTTTACTCAGGGGATCCAAGAGACCCAGTACTTC
CATSDFTQGIQETQYF
>NA|TRBV27|TRBJ2-7|NA
TGTGCCAGCAGTCTCTCCGCGCGCTCCTACGAGCAGTACTTC
CASSLSARSYEQYF
>NA|TRBV5-1|TRBJ2-1|NA
TGCGCCAGCAGCCCCGGACACCTTTCCAATGAGCAGTTCTTC
CASSPGHLSNEQFF
>NA|TRBV5-1|TRBJ1-4|NA
TGCGCCAGCAGCTTGGCCTCAGGGTTGGGAGAAAAACTGTTTTTT
CASSLASGLGEKLFF
>NA|TRBV12-3/TRBV12-4|TRBJ2-7|NA
TGTGCCAGCAGTTTAATGGAATTGGGAGAGCAGTACTTC
CASSLMELGEQYF
>TRBD1|TRBV19|TRBJ1-5|NA
TGTGCCAGTAGTCCCACAGGACAGGGTGGCAATCAGCCCCAGCATTTT
CASSPTGQGGNQPQHF
>TRBD2|TRBV3-1/TRBV3-2|TRBJ2-3|NA
TGTGCCAGCAGCCGAAAACTAGCGGGAGGGAGCACAGATACGCAGTATTTT
CASSRKLAGGSTDTQYF
>NA|TRBV29-1|TRBJ1-3|NA
TGCAGCGTTGAACCCAAAAGGACGGCTTCTGGAAACACCATATATTTT
CSVEPKRTASGNTIYF
>NA|TRBV5-4|TRBJ2-1|NA
TGTGCCAGCAGCTTGCAGGTCCCGGGGAATGAGCAGTTCTTC
CASSLQVPGNEQFF
>NA|TRBV10-3|TRBJ1-2|NA
TGTGCCATCAGTGAGCGAGGGGACAATGGCTACACCTTC
CAISERGDNGYTF
>TRBD1|TRBV9|TRBJ2-7|NA
TGTGCCAGCAGCCCAGGGGGACAGATCTCCTACGAGCAGTACTTC
CASSPGGQISYEQYF
>NA|TRBV6-1|TRBJ2-1|NA
TGTGCCAGCAGTGAAGTGGCAGGGCGCAATGAGCAGTTCTTC
CASSEVAGRNEQFF
>TRBD1|TRBV11-2|TRBJ2-7|NA
TGTGCCAGCAGCTACATTAGGACAGGGTCCTACGAGCAGTACTTC
CASSYIRTGSYEQYF
>TRBD1|TRBV9|TRBJ1-2|NA
TGTGCCAGCAGCGTAGTCCCAGGGGGCTACTATGGCTACACCTTC
CASSVVPGGYYGYTF
>TRBD2|TRBV7-6|TRBJ2-1|NA
TGTGCCAGCAGCGGGAGGGACTCCTACAATGAGCAGTTCTTC
CASSGRDSYNEQFF
>NA|TRBV7-8|TRBJ1-2|NA
TGTGCCAGCAGCTTAGGGCTACGGGGGGGCTCTAACTATGGCTACACCTTC
CASSLGLRGGSNYGYTF
>NA|TRBV12-3/TRBV12-4|TRBJ1-5|NA
TGTGCCAGCAGGGTTAGCAATCAGCCCCAGCATTTT
CASRVSNQPQHF